This TCR beta chain was sequenced for a study of blood T cell repertoires in COVID-19. At the level of the study: The origin of the acute and convalescent COVID-19 samples was the United States, Italy and Spain. T cells, B-cell-depleted T cells, or PBMCs supplied cDNA or gDNA.

Under the authors' procedure: The assay estimated nucleated cells by amplifying reference gene primers. Data came from immunoSEQ multiplex PCR; TCRdb stores just in-frame clones and leaves some out. The V and J calls and clone size are taken from that table; D and trimming were inferred from the DNA. Among 200,000 to 300,000 clones listed, roughly 85% were seen once. The V gene's germline CDR1 is SGHVS and CDR2 FQNEAQ. The length of the CDR3 is 16 residues. The ends lost 4 bases at V and 0 bases at J; junction bases unmatched: 5. The table lists this clone with many counts. The chain combines TRBV7-8 with TRBJ2-4, with TRBD1 matching 8 bases. Sequencing was carried out using peripheral blood. This receptor was obtained from a man aged 45-65 years with COVID-19, enrolled during active disease. For the CDR3, the DNA is TGTGCCAGCAGCTCCGGACAGGGTAAAGCCAAAAACATTCAGTACTTC. Protein: CASSSGQGKAKNIQYF.